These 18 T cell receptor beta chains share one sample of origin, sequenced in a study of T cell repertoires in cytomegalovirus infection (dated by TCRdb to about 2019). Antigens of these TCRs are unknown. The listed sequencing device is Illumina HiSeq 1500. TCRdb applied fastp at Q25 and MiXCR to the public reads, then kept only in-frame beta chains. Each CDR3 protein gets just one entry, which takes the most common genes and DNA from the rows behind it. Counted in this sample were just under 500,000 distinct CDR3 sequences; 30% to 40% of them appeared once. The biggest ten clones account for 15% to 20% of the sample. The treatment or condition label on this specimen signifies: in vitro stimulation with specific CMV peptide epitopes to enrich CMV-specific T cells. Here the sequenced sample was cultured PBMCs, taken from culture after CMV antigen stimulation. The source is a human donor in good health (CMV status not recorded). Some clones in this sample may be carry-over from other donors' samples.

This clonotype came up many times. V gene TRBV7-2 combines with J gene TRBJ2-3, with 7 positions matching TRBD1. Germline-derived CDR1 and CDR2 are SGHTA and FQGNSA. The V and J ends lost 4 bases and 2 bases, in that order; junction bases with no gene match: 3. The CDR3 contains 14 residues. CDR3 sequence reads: CASSWDSYTDTQYF. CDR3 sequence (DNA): TGTGCCAGCAGCTGGGACAGTTACACAGATACGCAGTATTTT.

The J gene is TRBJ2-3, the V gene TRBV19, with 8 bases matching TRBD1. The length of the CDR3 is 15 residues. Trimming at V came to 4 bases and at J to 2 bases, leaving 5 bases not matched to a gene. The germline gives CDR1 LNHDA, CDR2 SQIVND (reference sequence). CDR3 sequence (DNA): TGTGCCAGTAGTAAAATGGACAGGGTCACAGATACGCAGTATTTT. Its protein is CASSKMDRVTDTQYF.

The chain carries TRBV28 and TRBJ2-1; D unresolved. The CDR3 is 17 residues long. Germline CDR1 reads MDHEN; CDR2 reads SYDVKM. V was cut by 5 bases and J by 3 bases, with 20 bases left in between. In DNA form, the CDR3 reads TGTGCCAGCAGTCCCTCTGGACCGTCAAACCTCTACAATGAGCAGTTCTTC. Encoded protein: CASSPSGPSNLYNEQFF.

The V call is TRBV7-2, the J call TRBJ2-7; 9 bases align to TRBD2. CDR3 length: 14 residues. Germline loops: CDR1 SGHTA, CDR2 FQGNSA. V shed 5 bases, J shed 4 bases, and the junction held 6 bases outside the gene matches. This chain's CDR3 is CASSPNSGSYEQYF. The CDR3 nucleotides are TGTGCCAGCAGCCCTAATAGCGGGAGTTACGAGCAGTACTTC.

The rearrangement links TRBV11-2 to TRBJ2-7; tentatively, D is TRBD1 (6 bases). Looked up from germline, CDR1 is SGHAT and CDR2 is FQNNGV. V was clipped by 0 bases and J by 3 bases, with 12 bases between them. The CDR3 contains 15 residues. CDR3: CASSLETGGIYEQYF. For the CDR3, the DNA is TGTGCCAGCAGCTTAGAGACAGGTGGGATCTACGAGCAGTACTTC.

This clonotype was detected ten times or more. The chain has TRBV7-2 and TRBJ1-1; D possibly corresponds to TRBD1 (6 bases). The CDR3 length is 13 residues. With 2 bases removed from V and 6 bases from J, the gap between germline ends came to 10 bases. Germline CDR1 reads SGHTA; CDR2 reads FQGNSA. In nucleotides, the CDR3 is TGTGCCAGCAGCTTACAGGGGAGGGCTGAAGCTTTCTTT. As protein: CASSLQGRAEAFF.

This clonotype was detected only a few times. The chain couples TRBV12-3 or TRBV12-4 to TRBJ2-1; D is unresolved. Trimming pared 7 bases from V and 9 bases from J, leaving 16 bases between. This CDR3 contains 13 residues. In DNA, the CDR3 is TGTGCCAGCACCATTGCAAGATATAGTGAGCAGTTCTTC. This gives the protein CASTIARYSEQFF.

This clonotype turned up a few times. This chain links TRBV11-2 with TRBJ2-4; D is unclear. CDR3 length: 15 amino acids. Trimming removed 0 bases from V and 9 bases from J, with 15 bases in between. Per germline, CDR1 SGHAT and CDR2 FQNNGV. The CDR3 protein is CASSLDPRTYSIQYF. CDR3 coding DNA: TGTGCCAGCAGCTTAGATCCCCGAACATATAGCATTCAGTACTTC. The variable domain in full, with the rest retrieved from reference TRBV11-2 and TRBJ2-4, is EAGVAQSPRYKIIEKRQSVAFWCNPISGHATLYWYQQILGQGPKLLIQFQNNGVVDDSQLPKDRFSAERLKGVDSTLKIQPAKLEDSAVYLCASSLDPRTYSIQYFGAGTRLSVL.

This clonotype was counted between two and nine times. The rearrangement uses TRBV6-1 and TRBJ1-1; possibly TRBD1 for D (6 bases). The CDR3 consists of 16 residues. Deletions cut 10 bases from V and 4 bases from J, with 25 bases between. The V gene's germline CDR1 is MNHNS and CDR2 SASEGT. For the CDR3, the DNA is TGTGCCACCAAAATCCCCAGCGGCAGGGGTGGCACTGAAGCTTTCTTT. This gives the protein CATKIPSGRGGTEAFF.

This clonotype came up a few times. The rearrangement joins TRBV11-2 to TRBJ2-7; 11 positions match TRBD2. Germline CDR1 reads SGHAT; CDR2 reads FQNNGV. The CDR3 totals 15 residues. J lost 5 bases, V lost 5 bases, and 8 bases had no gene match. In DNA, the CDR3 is TGTGCCAGCAGCCGCGTCACTAGCGGGAGCAACGAGCAGTACTTC. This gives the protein CASSRVTSGSNEQYF.

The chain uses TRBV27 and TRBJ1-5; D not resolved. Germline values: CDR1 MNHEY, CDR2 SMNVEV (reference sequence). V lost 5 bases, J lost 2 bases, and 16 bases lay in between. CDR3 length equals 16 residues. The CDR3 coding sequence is TGTGCCAGCAGTCTTTCAGGTGGATTTGGCAATCAGCCCCAGCATTTT. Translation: CASSLSGGFGNQPQHF.

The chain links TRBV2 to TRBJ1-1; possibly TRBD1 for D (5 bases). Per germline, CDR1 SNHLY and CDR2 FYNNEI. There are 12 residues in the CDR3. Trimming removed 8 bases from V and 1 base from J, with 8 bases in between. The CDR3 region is CASPGGNTEAFF. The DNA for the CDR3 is TGTGCCAGCCCCGGGGGGAACACTGAAGCTTTCTTT.

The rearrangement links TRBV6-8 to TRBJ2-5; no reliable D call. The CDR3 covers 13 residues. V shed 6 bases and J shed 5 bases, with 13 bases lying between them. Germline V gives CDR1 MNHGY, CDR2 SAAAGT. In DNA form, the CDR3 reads TGTGCCAGCAGGTCTCGTCCCGGGGAGACCCAGTACTTC. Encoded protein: CASRSRPGETQYF.

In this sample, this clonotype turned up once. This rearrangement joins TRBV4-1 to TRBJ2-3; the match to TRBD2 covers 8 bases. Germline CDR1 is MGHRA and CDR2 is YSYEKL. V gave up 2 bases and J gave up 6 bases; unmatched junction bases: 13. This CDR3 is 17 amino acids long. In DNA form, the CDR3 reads TGCGCCAGCAGCCAACCCCTACGGGGCGGGAGGTGGGATACGCAGTATTTT. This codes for CASSQPLRGGRWDTQYF.

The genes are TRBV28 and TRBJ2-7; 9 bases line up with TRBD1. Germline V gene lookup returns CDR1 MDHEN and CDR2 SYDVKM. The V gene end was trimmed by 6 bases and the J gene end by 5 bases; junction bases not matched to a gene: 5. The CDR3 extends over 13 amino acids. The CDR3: CASRGQGGDEQYF. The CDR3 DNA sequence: TGTGCCAGCAGGGGACAGGGAGGGGACGAGCAGTACTTC.

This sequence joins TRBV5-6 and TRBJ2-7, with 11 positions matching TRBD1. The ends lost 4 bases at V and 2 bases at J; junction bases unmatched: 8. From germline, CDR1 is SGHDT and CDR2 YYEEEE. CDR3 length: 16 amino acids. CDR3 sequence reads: CASSGLPGQGAYEQYF. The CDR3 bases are TGTGCCAGCAGCGGACTACCGGGACAGGGGGCCTACGAGCAGTACTTC.

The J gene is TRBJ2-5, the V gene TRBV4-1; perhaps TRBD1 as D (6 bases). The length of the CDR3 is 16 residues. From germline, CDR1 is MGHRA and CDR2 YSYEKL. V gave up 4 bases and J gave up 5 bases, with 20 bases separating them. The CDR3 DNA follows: TGCGCCAGCAGCCGAGACAGGACGGTCCCTTGGGAGACCCAGTACTTC. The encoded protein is CASSRDRTVPWETQYF.

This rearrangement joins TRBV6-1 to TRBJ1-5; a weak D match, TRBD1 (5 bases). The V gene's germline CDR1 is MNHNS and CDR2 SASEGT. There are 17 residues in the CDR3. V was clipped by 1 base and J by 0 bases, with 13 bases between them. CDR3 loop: CASSEGWGGNSNQPQHF. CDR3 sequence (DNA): TGTGCCAGCAGTGAAGGGTGGGGGGGGAATAGCAATCAGCCCCAGCATTTT.